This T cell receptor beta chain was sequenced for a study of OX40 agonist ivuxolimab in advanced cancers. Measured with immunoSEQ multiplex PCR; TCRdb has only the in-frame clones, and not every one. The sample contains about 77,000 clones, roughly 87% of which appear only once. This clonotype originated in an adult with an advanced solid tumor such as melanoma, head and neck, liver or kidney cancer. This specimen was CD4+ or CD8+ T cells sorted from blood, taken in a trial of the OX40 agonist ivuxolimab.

The CDR3 sequence is CASSSGGGANTEAFF. CDR3 nucleotides: TGTGCCAGCAGTTCCGGGGGTGGAGCGAACACTGAAGCTTTCTTT. The rearrangement uses TRBV28 and TRBJ1-1, with D maybe TRBD1 (5 bases). There are 15 residues in the CDR3. Trimming removed 4 bases at V and 1 base at J, with 13 bases between. CDR1 and CDR2 from the germline V gene are MDHEN and SYDVKM.